Following are 27 T cell receptor beta chains from one sample sequenced in a study of blood T cell repertoires in COVID-19. Clones were read by immunoSEQ multiplex PCR, and TCRdb kept only the in-frame ones, dropping some. The sample has a few hundred thousand clones; 75% to 90% are singletons. The material sequenced was PBMCs or T cells enriched from blood (not recorded which). The receptors come from a woman in her thirties or forties who had been exposed to COVID-19.

The V gene is TRBV19, the J gene TRBJ2-5; D is uncertain. The CDR3 loop spans 12 amino acids. Trimming shortened V by 10 bases and J by 1 base, and 10 bases separated the two germline ends. Germline CDR1 LNHDA, CDR2 SQIVND (reference sequence). CDR3 region: CATSTSQETQYF. For the CDR3, the DNA is TGTGCCACCTCGACATCCCAAGAGACCCAGTACTTC. Complete variable domain (other parts from reference TRBV19 and TRBJ2-5): DGGITQSPKYLFRKEGQNVTLSCEQNLNHDAMYWYRQDPGQGLRLIYYSQIVNDFQKGDIAEGYSVSREKKESFPLTVTSAQKNPTAFYLCATSTSQETQYFGPGTRLLVL.

This clone showed up just once. V is TRBV19 and J is TRBJ2-2, with TRBD1 matching 8 bases. Trimming at V came to 1 base and at J to 6 bases, leaving 4 bases not matched to a gene. There are 15 residues in the CDR3. The V gene's germline CDR1 is LNHDA and CDR2 SQIVND (reference sequence). The CDR3 DNA reads TGTGCCAGTAGTATAGTCCAGGGGGCTTCCGGGGAGCTGTTTTTT. This gives the protein CASSIVQGASGELFF.

J is TRBJ2-4 and V is TRBV28; the match to TRBD2 covers 9 bases. J lost 1 base, V lost 5 bases, and 0 bases had no gene match. Germline CDR1 and CDR2: MDHEN and SYDVKM. This CDR3 has 14 residues. The CDR3 here is CASSSGGAKNIQYF. As DNA, the CDR3 is TGTGCCAGCAGTAGCGGGGGGGCCAAAAACATTCAGTACTTC.

A few counts support this clone. V gene TRBV7-8 combines with J gene TRBJ1-4, with D uncertain. The CDR3 is 13 amino acids. Germline CDR1 and CDR2: SGHVS and FQNEAQ. The V end was cut by 5 bases, the J end by 8 bases, with 12 bases between. The CDR3 loop is CASSERRREKLFF. CDR3 coding DNA: TGTGCCAGCAGCGAACGACGGCGGGAAAAACTGTTTTTT.

This clone was counted a single time. This chain joins TRBV7-8 and TRBJ1-5; a possible D gene is TRBD1 (6 bases). Trimming pared 2 bases from V and 1 base from J, leaving 9 bases between. The CDR3 covers 15 residues. Germline values: CDR1 SGHVS, CDR2 FQNEAQ. CDR3 sequence reads: CASSLTGQSNQPQHF. The CDR3 nucleotides read TGTGCCAGCAGCTTAACAGGACAGAGCAATCAGCCCCAGCATTTT.

The CDR3 spells CASSLKTGTRVSGNEQFF. CDR3 nucleotide sequence: TGTGCCAGCAGTCTGAAAACCGGGACTAGGGTCTCGGGAAATGAGCAGTTCTTC. The chain joins TRBV6-6 to TRBJ2-1; TRBD2 agrees at 8 bases. Germline CDR1 MNHNY, CDR2 SVGAGI (reference sequence). The CDR3 extends over 18 amino acids. Losses at the gene ends were 5 bases for V and 7 bases for J; bases not matched to a gene: 19.

The rearrangement links TRBV6-1 to TRBJ1-2; no definite D call. CDR3 length equals 17 residues. Per the germline V gene, CDR1 is MNHNS and CDR2 is SASEGT. V was trimmed by 3 bases and J by 7 bases, leaving 24 bases between them. The CDR3 here is CASSDRSDTVLRSGYTF. The DNA of the CDR3 is TGTGCCAGCAGTGACCGATCGGATACAGTCCTTCGCTCTGGCTACACCTTC.

The V gene is TRBV19, the J gene TRBJ1-5, with D perhaps matching TRBD1 (5 bases). This CDR3 region has 14 residues. With 3 bases removed from V and 2 bases from J, the gap between germline ends came to 8 bases. The germline V gene has CDR1 LNHDA and CDR2 SQIVND (reference sequence). CDR3 region: CASSIREGNQPQHF. The DNA of the CDR3 is TGTGCCAGTAGTATCAGGGAGGGCAATCAGCCCCAGCATTTT.

This rearrangement joins TRBV11-2 to TRBJ2-7; 9 bases are shared with TRBD1. Losses at the gene ends were 6 bases for V and 2 bases for J; bases not matched to a gene: 8. This CDR3 is 15 amino acids long. The V gene's germline CDR1 is SGHAT and CDR2 FQNNGV. Here the CDR3 DNA reads TGTGCCAGCAGGTACTCGGACAGGGGTCCCTACGAGCAGTACTTC. This gives the protein CASRYSDRGPYEQYF. Full variable domain (rest looked up from reference TRBV11-2 and TRBJ2-7): EAGVAQSPRYKIIEKRQSVAFWCNPISGHATLYWYQQILGQGPKLLIQFQNNGVVDDSQLPKDRFSAERLKGVDSTLKIQPAKLEDSAVYLCASRYSDRGPYEQYFGPGTRLTVT.

The chain combines TRBV6-2 or TRBV6-3 with TRBJ1-5, with D perhaps matching TRBD1 (6 bases). The ends were cut back, 2 bases at V and 7 bases at J, with 12 bases in the middle. The CDR3 runs to 14 residues. Germline CDR1 is MNHEY and CDR2 is SVGEGT. DNA for the CDR3: TGTGCCAGCAGTTACCAGGGGAGCTGGCAGCCCCAGCATTTT. This encodes CASSYQGSWQPQHF.

The chain joins TRBV4-1 to TRBJ1-5, with 10 bases aligning to TRBD1. The CDR3 is 13 amino acids. V was clipped by 7 bases and J by 11 bases; unmatched bases: 8. Germline V lookup: CDR1 MGHRA, CDR2 YSYEKL. DNA for the CDR3: TGCGCCAGCAACGGGACAGGGGACGTGTCCCAGCATTTT. It yields the protein CASNGTGDVSQHF.

The rearrangement links TRBV18 to TRBJ2-5; 9 bases fit TRBD1. The CDR3 extends over 14 amino acids. V lost 2 bases to trimming and J lost 4 bases; unmatched junction nucleotides: 2. Germline V CDR1 and CDR2: KGHSH, LQKENI. CDR3: CASSPGTGPETQYF. The CDR3 DNA is TGTGCCAGCTCACCAGGGACAGGGCCAGAGACCCAGTACTTC.

The CDR3 spells CASSDASDSYNEQFF. The CDR3 coding sequence is TGTGCCAGCAGTGATGCGAGCGACTCCTACAATGAGCAGTTCTTC. V and J are TRBV25-1 and TRBJ2-1; no firm D call. This CDR3 spans 15 amino acids. CDR1 MGHDK and CDR2 SYGVNS come from the germline V gene. V gave up 3 bases and J gave up 0 bases, with 9 bases separating them.

The rearrangement uses TRBV12-3 or TRBV12-4 and TRBJ1-2, with 8 positions matching TRBD1. The CDR3 extends over 13 amino acids. V lost 4 bases to trimming and J lost 8 bases; unmatched junction nucleotides: 6. The CDR3: CASSSGQGRGYTF. CDR3 DNA sequence: TGTGCCAGCAGTTCCGGACAGGGTCGGGGCTACACCTTC.

V and J are TRBV5-4 and TRBJ1-3; 7 nucleotides match TRBD1. This CDR3 region has 16 residues. J gave up 1 base and V 4 bases, and 8 bases lay outside the gene matches. Germline loops: CDR1 SGHNT, CDR2 YYREEE (reference sequence). The CDR3 DNA is TGTGCCAGCAGCGTTGTGGCAGGGGGTTCTGGAAACACCATATATTTT. This codes for CASSVVAGGSGNTIYF.

The chain carries TRBV7-2 and TRBJ2-3; TRBD2 matches at 10 bases. CDR1 is SGHTA, CDR2 FQGNSA, per germline. The CDR3 consists of 16 residues. Unmatched junction bases numbered 6, after V lost 4 bases and J lost 2 bases. The DNA for the CDR3 is TGTGCCAGCAGCTCAGTAGCGGGGGGCCTCACAGATACGCAGTATTTT. Its protein is CASSSVAGGLTDTQYF.

The rearrangement joins TRBV11-3 to TRBJ2-1; D is possibly TRBD2 (5 bases). CDR1 SGHNT and CDR2 YENEEA come from the germline V gene. This CDR3 is built from 13 residues. The V end lost 5 bases, the J end lost 9 bases, and 14 bases lay between the germline ends. CDR3 DNA: TGTGCCAGCAGCCCTAATGAGGCGGGTGAGCAGTTCTTC. Its translation: CASSPNEAGEQFF. Drawing the rest from reference TRBV11-3 and TRBJ2-1, the complete variable domain is EAGVVQSPRYKIIEKKQPVAFWCNPISGHNTLYWYLQNLGQGPELLIRYENEEAVDDSQLPKDRFSAERLKGVDSTLKIQPAELGDSAVYLCASSPNEAGEQFFGPGTRLTVL.

This sequence joins TRBV2 and TRBJ2-7; 10 bases map to TRBD1. CDR3 length: 16 residues. CDR1 is SNHLY and CDR2 is FYNNEI in the germline V gene. The junction had 10 bases not matched to a gene; V was cut back by 7 bases and J by 1 base. The CDR3 protein is CASIEPGQGVSYEQYF. The CDR3 DNA reads as TGTGCCAGCATCGAGCCAGGACAGGGGGTTTCCTACGAGCAGTACTTC. Using reference TRBV2 and TRBJ2-7 for the parts outside the CDR3, the full variable domain is EPEVTQTPSHQVTQMGQEVILRCVPISNHLYFYWYRQILGQKVEFLVSFYNNEISEKSEIFDDQFSVERPDGSNFTLKIRSTKLEDSAMYFCASIEPGQGVSYEQYFGPGTRLTVT.

The genes are TRBV5-4 and TRBJ1-2, with 7 bases fitting TRBD1. This CDR3 comprises 12 residues. Germline V gene lookup returns CDR1 SGHNT and CDR2 YYREEE (reference sequence). V shed 1 base and J 8 bases; nucleotides not matched to a gene: 2. Here the CDR3 DNA reads TGTGCCAGCAGCTTGACAGGGGAGGGCTACACCTTC. It specifies CASSLTGEGYTF. Looking up the rest from reference TRBV5-4 and TRBJ1-2 gives the full variable domain: ETGVTQSPTHLIKTRGQQVTLRCSSQSGHNTVSWYQQALGQGPQFIFQYYREEENGRGNFPPRFSGLQFPNYSSELNVNALELDDSALYLCASSLTGEGYTFGSGTRLTVV.

This clone was counted a few times. The same CDR3 can be traced to other DNA sequences in this sample. The chain uses TRBV7-9 and TRBJ2-5; D unresolved. Trimming removed 5 bases at V and 5 bases at J, with 6 bases between. The length of the CDR3 is 11 residues. The germline CDR1 and CDR2 sequences are SEHNR and FQNEAQ (reference sequence). Written as DNA, the CDR3 is TGTGCCAGCAGCCGTCTGGAGACCCAGTACTTC. It translates to CASSRLETQYF.

The chain recombines TRBV7-6 with TRBJ2-3; 16 nucleotides line up with TRBD2. CDR3 length: 18 amino acids. The junction had 7 bases not matched to a gene; V was cut back by 4 bases and J by 3 bases. Germline-derived CDR1 and CDR2 are SGHVS and FNYEAQ. CDR3 residues: CASSSPGLAGGRTDTQYF. DNA for the CDR3: TGTGCCAGCAGCTCCCCGGGACTAGCGGGGGGGAGAACAGATACGCAGTATTTT.

The genes are TRBV7-3 and TRBJ2-3; D is ambiguous. The CDR3 totals 13 residues. Trimming took off 5 bases at V and 3 bases at J, with 9 bases between the two ends. Germline values: CDR1 SGHTA, CDR2 FQGTGA. The CDR3 DNA reads as TGTGCCAGCAGCCCGACTGGGACAGATACGCAGTATTTT. Translating gives CASSPTGTDTQYF.

The genes are TRBV6-5 and TRBJ2-4, with 10 nucleotides matching TRBD1. Germline CDR1 and CDR2: MNHEY and SVGAGI. V lost 7 bases to trimming and J lost 4 bases; unmatched junction nucleotides: 1. CDR3 size: 13 residues. The CDR3 here is CASKDRGKNIQYF. CDR3 DNA sequence: TGTGCCAGCAAGGACAGGGGGAAAAACATTCAGTACTTC.

V is TRBV20-1 and J is TRBJ1-1; D remains unclear. The V end was cut by 2 bases, the J end by 5 bases, with 6 bases between. CDR3 length: 11 amino acids. CDR1 and CDR2 from the germline V gene are DFQATT and SNEGSKA (reference sequence). CDR3 region: CSARLGTEAFF. In DNA, the CDR3 is TGCAGTGCTAGACTAGGAACTGAAGCTTTCTTT.

The J gene is TRBJ1-2, the V gene TRBV28; the match to TRBD1 covers 9 bases. CDR1 and CDR2 (germline): MDHEN, SYDVKM. The CDR3 covers 14 residues. J lost 2 bases, V lost 4 bases, and 2 bases had no gene match. The CDR3 nucleotides read TGTGCCAGCAGTTCGGACAGGGGAAACTATGGCTACACCTTC. It specifies CASSSDRGNYGYTF.

The V and J genes are TRBV6-2 or TRBV6-3 and TRBJ1-1; maybe TRBD1 (6 bases). The germline V gene encodes CDR1 MNHEY and CDR2 SVGEGT. The germline V and J ends were trimmed by 3 bases and 5 bases, with 16 bases remaining between them. The CDR3 runs to 15 residues. The CDR3 DNA follows: TGTGCCAGCAGTTATTCCTCCAGGGGTTATACTGAAGCTTTCTTT. Encoded protein: CASSYSSRGYTEAFF.

This chain uses TRBV19 with TRBJ1-5; 7 positions agree with TRBD1. V was pared by 5 bases and J by 0 bases, with 7 bases of the junction left unmatched. The CDR3 has 16 amino acids. The V gene's germline CDR1 is LNHDA and CDR2 SQIVND (reference sequence). CDR3 coding DNA: TGTGCCAGTAGTTCGTCCGGGACAGTTAGCAATCAGCCCCAGCATTTT. It is translated as CASSSSGTVSNQPQHF.